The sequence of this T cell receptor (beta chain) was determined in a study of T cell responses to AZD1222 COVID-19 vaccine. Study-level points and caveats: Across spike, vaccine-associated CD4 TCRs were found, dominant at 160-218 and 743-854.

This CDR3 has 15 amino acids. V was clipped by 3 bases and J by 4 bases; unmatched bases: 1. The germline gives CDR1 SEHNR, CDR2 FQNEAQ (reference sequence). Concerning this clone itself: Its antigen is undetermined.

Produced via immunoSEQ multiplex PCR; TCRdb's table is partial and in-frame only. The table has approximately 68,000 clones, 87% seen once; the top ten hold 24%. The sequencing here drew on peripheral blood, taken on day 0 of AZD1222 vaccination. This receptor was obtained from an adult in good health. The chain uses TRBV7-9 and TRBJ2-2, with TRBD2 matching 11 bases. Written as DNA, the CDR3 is TGTGCCAGCAGCTTGGGACTAGCGGCCACCGGGGAGCTGTTTTTT. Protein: CASSLGLAATGELFF.